The clone carrying this T cell receptor beta chain was counted only a few times. The data originate from a study of T cells in Graves' hyperthyroidism and ophthalmopathy. The CDR3 is 16 residues long. The V segment lost 1 base and the J segment 4 bases; nucleotides outside the gene matches: 5. The germline gives CDR1 MGHRA, CDR2 YSYEKL. Using RNA transcripts as the source, TCR beta CDR3 regions were amplified. Using the HTBI primer set, a first-round RT-PCR was run on the TCR CDR3. TCRdb reanalysed the multiplex PCR reads using MiXCR and keeps one entry per CDR3 protein. The sample yields about 500,000 distinct CDR3 sequences, approximately 15% seen once.

The chain combines TRBV4-1 with TRBJ2-1; 9 nucleotides match TRBD1. The sequence came from a young woman with Graves' hyperthyroidism. Sequenced sample: blood. CDR3 coding DNA: TGCGCCAGCAGCCAAGTGGGGACAGGGATTTACAATGAGCAGTTCTTC. The encoded protein is CASSQVGTGIYNEQFF.